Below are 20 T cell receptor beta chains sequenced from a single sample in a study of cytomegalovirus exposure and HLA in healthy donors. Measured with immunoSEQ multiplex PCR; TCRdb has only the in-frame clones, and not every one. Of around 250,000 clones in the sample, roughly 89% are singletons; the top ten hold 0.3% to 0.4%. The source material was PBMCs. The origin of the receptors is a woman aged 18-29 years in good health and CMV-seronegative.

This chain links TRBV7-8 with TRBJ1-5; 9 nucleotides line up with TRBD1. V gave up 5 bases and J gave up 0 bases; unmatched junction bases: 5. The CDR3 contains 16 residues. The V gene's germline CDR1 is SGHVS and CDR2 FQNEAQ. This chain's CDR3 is CASSLQDRGSNQPQHF. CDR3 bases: TGTGCCAGCAGCCTCCAGGACAGGGGTAGCAATCAGCCCCAGCATTTT. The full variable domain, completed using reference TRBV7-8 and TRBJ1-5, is GAGVSQSPRYKVAKRGQDVALRCDPISGHVSLFWYQQALGQGPEFLTYFQNEAQLDKSGLPSDRFFAERPEGSVSTLKIQRTQQEDSAVYLCASSLQDRGSNQPQHFGDGTRLSIL.

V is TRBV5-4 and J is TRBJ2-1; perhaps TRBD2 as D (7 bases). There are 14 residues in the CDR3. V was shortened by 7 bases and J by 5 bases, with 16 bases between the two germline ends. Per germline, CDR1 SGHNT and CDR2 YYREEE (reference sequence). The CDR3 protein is CASRSGGHNNEQFF. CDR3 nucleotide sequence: TGTGCCAGCCGATCGGGGGGCCACAACAATGAGCAGTTCTTC. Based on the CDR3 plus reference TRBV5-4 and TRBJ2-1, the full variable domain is ETGVTQSPTHLIKTRGQQVTLRCSSQSGHNTVSWYQQALGQGPQFIFQYYREEENGRGNFPPRFSGLQFPNYSSELNVNALELDDSALYLCASRSGGHNNEQFFGPGTRLTVL.

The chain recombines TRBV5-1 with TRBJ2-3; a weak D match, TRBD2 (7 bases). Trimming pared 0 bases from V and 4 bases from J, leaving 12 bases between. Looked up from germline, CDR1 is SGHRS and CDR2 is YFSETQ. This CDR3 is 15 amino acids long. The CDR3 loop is CASSLAGGSADTQYF. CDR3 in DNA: TGCGCCAGCAGCTTGGCGGGGGGCTCTGCAGATACGCAGTATTTT.

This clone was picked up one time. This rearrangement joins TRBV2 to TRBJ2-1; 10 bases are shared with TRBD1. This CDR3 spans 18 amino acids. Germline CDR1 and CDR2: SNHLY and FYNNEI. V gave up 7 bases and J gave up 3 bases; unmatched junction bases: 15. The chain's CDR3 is CASKPGQGPPNHYNEQFF. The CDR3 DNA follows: TGTGCCAGCAAGCCGGGACAGGGGCCGCCGAATCACTACAATGAGCAGTTCTTC. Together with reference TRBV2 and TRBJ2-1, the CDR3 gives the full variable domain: EPEVTQTPSHQVTQMGQEVILRCVPISNHLYFYWYRQILGQKVEFLVSFYNNEISEKSEIFDDQFSVERPDGSNFTLKIRSTKLEDSAMYFCASKPGQGPPNHYNEQFFGPGTRLTVL.

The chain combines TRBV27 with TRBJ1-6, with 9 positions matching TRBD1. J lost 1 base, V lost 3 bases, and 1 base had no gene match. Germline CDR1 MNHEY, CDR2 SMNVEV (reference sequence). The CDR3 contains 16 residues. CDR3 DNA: TGTGCCAGCAGTTTGACAGGGGGGTCCTATAATTCACCCCTCCACTTT. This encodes CASSLTGGSYNSPLHF.

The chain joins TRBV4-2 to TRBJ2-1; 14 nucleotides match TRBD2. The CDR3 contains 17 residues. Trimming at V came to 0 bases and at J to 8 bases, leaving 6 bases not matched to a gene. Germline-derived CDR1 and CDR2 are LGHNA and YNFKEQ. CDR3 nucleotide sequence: TGTGCCAGCAGCCAAGATGTGACTAGCGGGGGGGCATATGAGCAGTTCTTC. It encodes CASSQDVTSGGAYEQFF.

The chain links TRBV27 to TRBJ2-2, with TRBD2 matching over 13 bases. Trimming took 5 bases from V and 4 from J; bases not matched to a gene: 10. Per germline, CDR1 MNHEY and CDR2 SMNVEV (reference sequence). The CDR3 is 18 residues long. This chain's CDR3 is CASSPRLAGGRGTGELFF. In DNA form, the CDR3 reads TGTGCCAGCAGTCCCAGACTAGCGGGGGGCCGTGGCACCGGGGAGCTGTTTTTT.

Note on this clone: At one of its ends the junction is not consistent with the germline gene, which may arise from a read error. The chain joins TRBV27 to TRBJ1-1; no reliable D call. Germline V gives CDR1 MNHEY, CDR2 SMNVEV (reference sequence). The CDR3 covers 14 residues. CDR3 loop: CASSLAGGNAEAFF. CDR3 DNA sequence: TGTGCCAGCAGTTTAGCAGGCGGGAACGCTGAAGCTTTCTTT.

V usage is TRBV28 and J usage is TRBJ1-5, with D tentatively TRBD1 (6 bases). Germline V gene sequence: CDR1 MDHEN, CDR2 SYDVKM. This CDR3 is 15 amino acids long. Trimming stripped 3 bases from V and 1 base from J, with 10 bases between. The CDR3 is CASSFQGLSNQPQHF. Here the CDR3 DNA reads TGTGCCAGCAGTTTCCAGGGGCTCAGCAATCAGCCCCAGCATTTT.

The CDR3 DNA reads as TGTGCCACCAGCCCGGGGACAGGATCTCCCCTTTCGGGGTTCTTC. Translated: CATSPGTGSPLSGFF. The chain joins TRBV15 to TRBJ2-1; TRBD1 agrees at 8 bases. Trimming cost V 5 bases and J 15 bases; bases outside gene matches: 18. The germline gives CDR1 LNHNV, CDR2 YYDKDF (reference sequence). The CDR3 length is 15 residues.

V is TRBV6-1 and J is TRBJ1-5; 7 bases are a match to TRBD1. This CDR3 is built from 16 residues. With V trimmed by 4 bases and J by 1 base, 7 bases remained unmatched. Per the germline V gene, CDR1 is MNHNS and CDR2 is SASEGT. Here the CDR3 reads CASSAWGDRSNQPQHF. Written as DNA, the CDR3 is TGTGCCAGCAGTGCGTGGGGGGACAGAAGCAATCAGCCCCAGCATTTT.

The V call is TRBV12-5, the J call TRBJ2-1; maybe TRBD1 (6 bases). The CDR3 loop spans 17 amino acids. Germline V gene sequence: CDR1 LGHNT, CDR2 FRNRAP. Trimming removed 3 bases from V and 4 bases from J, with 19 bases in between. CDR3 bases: TGTGCTAGTGGTTTCTCTCCCCGGGACACGGGATACAATGAGCAGTTCTTC. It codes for CASGFSPRDTGYNEQFF.

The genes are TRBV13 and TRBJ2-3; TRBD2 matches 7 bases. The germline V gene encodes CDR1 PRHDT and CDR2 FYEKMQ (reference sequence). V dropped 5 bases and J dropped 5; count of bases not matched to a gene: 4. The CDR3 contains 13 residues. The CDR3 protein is CASSLGTKDTQYF. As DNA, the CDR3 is TGTGCCAGCAGCCTCGGGACTAAAGATACGCAGTATTTT.

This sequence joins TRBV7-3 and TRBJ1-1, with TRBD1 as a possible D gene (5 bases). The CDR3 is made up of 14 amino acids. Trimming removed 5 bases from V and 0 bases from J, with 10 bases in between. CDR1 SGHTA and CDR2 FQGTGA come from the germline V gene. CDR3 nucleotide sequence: TGTGCCAGCAGCCGTTCGACAGTGAACACTGAAGCTTTCTTT. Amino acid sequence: CASSRSTVNTEAFF.

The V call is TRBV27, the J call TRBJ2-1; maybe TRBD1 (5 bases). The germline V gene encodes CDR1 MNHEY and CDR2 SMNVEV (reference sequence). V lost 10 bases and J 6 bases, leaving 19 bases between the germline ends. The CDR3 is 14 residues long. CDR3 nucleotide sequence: TGTGCCACCCACCAAAGGGGCGGAATCAATGAGCAGTTCTTC. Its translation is CATHQRGGINEQFF.

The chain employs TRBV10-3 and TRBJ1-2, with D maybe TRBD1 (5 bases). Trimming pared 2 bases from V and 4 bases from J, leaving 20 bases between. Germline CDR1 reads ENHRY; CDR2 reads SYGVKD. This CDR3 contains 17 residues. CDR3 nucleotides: TGTGCCATCAGTGAGCCTGGAATCCGGGACTCCACCTATGGCTACACCTTC. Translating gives CAISEPGIRDSTYGYTF.

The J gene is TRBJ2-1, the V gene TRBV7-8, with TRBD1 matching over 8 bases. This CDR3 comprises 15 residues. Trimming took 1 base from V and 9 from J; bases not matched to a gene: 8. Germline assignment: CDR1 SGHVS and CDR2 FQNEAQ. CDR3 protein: CASSLVQGAGGEQFF. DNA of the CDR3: TGTGCCAGCAGCTTAGTTCAGGGGGCGGGTGGTGAGCAGTTCTTC.

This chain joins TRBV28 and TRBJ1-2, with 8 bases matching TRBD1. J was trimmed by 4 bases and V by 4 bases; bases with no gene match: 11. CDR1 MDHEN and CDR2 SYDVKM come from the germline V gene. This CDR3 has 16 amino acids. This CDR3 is CASSSIGQGVRYGYTF. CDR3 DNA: TGTGCCAGCAGTTCGATAGGACAGGGAGTTCGCTATGGCTACACCTTC.

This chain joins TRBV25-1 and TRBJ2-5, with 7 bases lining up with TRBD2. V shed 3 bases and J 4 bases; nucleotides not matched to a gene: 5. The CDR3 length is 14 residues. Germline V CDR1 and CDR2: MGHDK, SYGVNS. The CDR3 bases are TGTGCCAGCAGTGACTCGGGGGGACCAGAGACCCAGTACTTC. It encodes CASSDSGGPETQYF.

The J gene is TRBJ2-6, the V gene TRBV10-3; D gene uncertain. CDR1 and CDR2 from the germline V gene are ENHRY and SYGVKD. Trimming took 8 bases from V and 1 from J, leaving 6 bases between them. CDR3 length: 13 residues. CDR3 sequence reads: CAIAGSGANVLTF. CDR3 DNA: TGTGCCATCGCCGGGTCTGGGGCCAACGTCCTGACTTTC.